Listed here are 9 T cell receptor beta chains from one sample, sequenced in a study of Tregs in tolerant kidney transplant recipients. Recipients received nonmyeloablative bone marrow transplants from related graft donors, with transient mixed chimerism. Only in-frame clones appear in the TCRdb table, and some are missing; sequencing was by immunoSEQ multiplex PCR. The sample lists about 81,000 clones, around nine tenths seen once, with around 1.4% in the top ten. The sequences come from CD4+ T cells from blood (PBMCs), collected 24 months after the transplant. These receptors all come from a human patient who received a combined kidney and bone marrow transplant. Some T cells may have originated in the graft donor.

The genes are TRBV5-6 and TRBJ2-5; D is perhaps TRBD2 (5 bases). Germline loops: CDR1 SGHDT, CDR2 YYEEEE. Trimming stripped 4 bases from V and 3 bases from J, with 13 bases between. The CDR3 runs to 14 residues. CDR3 region: CASSKDWREETQYF. CDR3 sequence (DNA): TGTGCCAGCAGCAAGGACTGGCGGGAAGAGACCCAGTACTTC.

This clone was counted between two and nine times. The rearrangement links TRBV10-3 to TRBJ1-5; 9 bases match TRBD1. With V trimmed by 5 bases and J by 2 bases, 4 bases remained unmatched. Germline V gives CDR1 ENHRY, CDR2 SYGVKD. This CDR3 contains 15 residues. The CDR3 sequence is CAISKDRGGNQPQHF. The CDR3 bases are TGTGCCATCAGTAAGGACAGGGGTGGCAATCAGCCCCAGCATTTT.

The V and J genes are TRBV5-1 and TRBJ2-1, with TRBD2 matching 14 bases. V was pared by 7 bases and J by 9 bases, with 9 bases of the junction left unmatched. The germline gives CDR1 SGHRS, CDR2 YFSETQ. CDR3 length equals 15 residues. This CDR3 reads CASFPGTSGSGEQFF. CDR3 in DNA: TGCGCCAGCTTTCCCGGGACTAGCGGGAGTGGTGAGCAGTTCTTC.

The chain combines TRBV6-1 with TRBJ2-1; 9 bases fit TRBD1. V gave up 4 bases and J gave up 10 bases; unmatched junction bases: 11. The CDR3 sequence is 15 residues long. In germline, CDR1 is MNHNS, CDR2 SASEGT. The CDR3 DNA is TGTGCCAGCAGTGCGACGGGGACAGGGATTGGGGAGCAGTTCTTC. Protein sequence: CASSATGTGIGEQFF.

This clone was recorded only once. The V gene is TRBV29-1, the J gene TRBJ2-5, with 9 bases matching TRBD1. From germline, CDR1 is SQVTM and CDR2 ANQGSEA. Trimming at V came to 6 bases and at J to 3 bases, leaving 5 bases not matched to a gene. The CDR3 is 13 residues long. CDR3 residues: CSVEGQGEETQYF. CDR3 DNA: TGCAGCGTGGAGGGACAGGGCGAAGAGACCCAGTACTTC.

The V call is TRBV19, the J call TRBJ2-1, with D uncertain. V shed 7 bases and J shed 4 bases, with 11 bases lying between them. The CDR3 is made up of 13 amino acids. Per germline, CDR1 LNHDA and CDR2 SQIVND (reference sequence). The CDR3 nucleotides read TGTGCCAGTACTTCGACACGTTACAATGAGCAGTTCTTC. It translates to CASTSTRYNEQFF. The variable domain in full, with the rest retrieved from reference TRBV19 and TRBJ2-1, is DGGITQSPKYLFRKEGQNVTLSCEQNLNHDAMYWYRQDPGQGLRLIYYSQIVNDFQKGDIAEGYSVSREKKESFPLTVTSAQKNPTAFYLCASTSTRYNEQFFGPGTRLTVL.

This chain connects TRBV7-9 to TRBJ2-1; 12 nucleotides line up with TRBD1. This CDR3 has 15 amino acids. Germline V gene sequence: CDR1 SEHNR, CDR2 FQNEAQ (reference sequence). V lost 5 bases to trimming and J lost 8 bases; unmatched junction nucleotides: 7. CDR3 residues: CASSQWDRGHDEQFF. The DNA of the CDR3 is TGTGCCAGCAGCCAGTGGGACAGGGGGCATGATGAGCAGTTCTTC. Full variable domain (remainder filled in from reference TRBV7-9 and TRBJ2-1): DTGVSQNPRHKITKRGQNVTFRCDPISEHNRLYWYRQTLGQGPEFLTYFQNEAQLEKSRLLSDRFSAERPKGSFSTLEIQRTEQGDSAMYLCASSQWDRGHDEQFFGPGTRLTVL.

The gene calls are TRBV27 and TRBJ1-2; D unresolved. With 1 base removed from V and 0 bases from J, the gap between germline ends came to 9 bases. There are 15 residues in the CDR3. CDR1 is MNHEY and CDR2 is SMNVEV in the germline V gene (reference sequence). CDR3 protein: CASSLLPRANYGYTF. In DNA form, the CDR3 reads TGTGCCAGCAGTTTATTACCGAGAGCTAACTATGGCTACACCTTC.

The rearrangement links TRBV29-1 to TRBJ2-7, with D perhaps TRBD1 (6 bases). CDR3 length: 14 amino acids. CDR1 and CDR2 (germline): SQVTM, ANQGSEA. Trimming removed 2 bases from V and 7 bases from J, with 18 bases in between. The CDR3 DNA is TGCAGCGTTGAATCACGGACAGCTCCCTCGGAGCAGTACTTC. It encodes CSVESRTAPSEQYF.